Listed below are T cell receptor beta chains from one sample, sequenced in a study of OX40 agonist ivuxolimab in advanced cancers. The protocol was immunoSEQ multiplex PCR, while the TCRdb copy is restricted to in-frame clones and leaves out a portion. The sample records 65,000 to 95,000 clones, approximately 91% being singletons. Sequencing was performed on CD4+ or CD8+ T cells sorted from blood, taken in a trial of the OX40 agonist ivuxolimab. The receptors originated from an adult with an advanced solid tumor such as melanoma, head and neck, liver or kidney cancer. Both conserved end residues are part of each CDR3. The order of the fields is V gene, D gene, clone size, CDR3 length, J gene, CDR3 protein, CDR3 DNA. D genes are given only for firm matches. The listing skips clone size in some rows; elsewhere it reads once, few, many or a size class.

TRBV30,TRBD2,.,15,TRBJ2-1,CAWSEGLAGVNEQFF,TGTGCCTGGAGTGAGGGACTAGCGGGAGTAAATGAGCAGTTCTTC
TRBV28,.,.,12,TRBJ1-2,CASSQYNYGYTF,TGTGCCAGCAGTCAATACAACTATGGCTACACCTTC
TRBV30,.,.,11,TRBJ2-5,CAWGLSETQYF,TGTGCCTGGGGTTTATCTGAGACCCAGTACTTC
TRBV30,.,.,13,TRBJ1-2,CAWSPGRNYGYTF,TGTGCCTGGAGCCCCGGGAGGAACTATGGCTACACCTTC
TRBV12-5,.,.,14,TRBJ2-7,CASGSGSRLFEQYF,TGTGCTAGTGGTTCGGGGTCTCGGCTGTTTGAGCAGTACTTC
TRBV29-1,.,.,11,TRBJ2-3,CSVGAGVAQYF,TGCAGCGTTGGGGCAGGGGTTGCGCAGTATTTT
TRBV28,.,.,16,TRBJ2-1,CASSFGDSGYYNEQFF,TGTGCCAGCAGTTTTGGAGATAGCGGATACTACAATGAGCAGTTCTTC
TRBV6-1,.,once,11,TRBJ1-1,CATGHNTEAFF,TGTGCCACCGGGCATAACACTGAAGCTTTCTTT
TRBV11-2,TRBD2,.,17,TRBJ2-1,CASSFRFTSGRVDEQFF,TGTGCCAGCAGCTTTAGATTCACTAGCGGGAGGGTGGATGAGCAGTTCTTC
TRBV6-6,.,.,15,TRBJ2-3,CASSYSAHVLNTQYF,TGTGCCAGCAGTTACTCCGCCCATGTACTAAATACGCAGTATTTT
TRBV28,.,.,14,TRBJ1-1,CASSLGQRGTEAFF,TGTGCCAGCAGTTTGGGTCAGAGGGGCACTGAAGCTTTCTTT
TRBV7-9,.,few,12,TRBJ2-7,CASGDGNYEQYF,TGTGCCAGCGGGGACGGAAACTACGAGCAGTACTTC
TRBV19,.,.,14,TRBJ1-1,CASKGQGGGTEAFF,TGTGCCAGTAAAGGCCAGGGAGGGGGCACTGAAGCTTTCTTT
TRBV6-6,.,.,15,TRBJ2-7,CASSQPRGTDREQYF,TGTGCCAGCAGCCAACCCCGCGGGACAGACAGAGAGCAGTACTTC
TRBV4-1,.,.,14,TRBJ2-7,CASSQGVWTYEQYF,TGCGCCAGCAGCCAAGGGGTCTGGACCTACGAGCAGTACTTC
TRBV28,.,.,19,TRBJ2-6,CASSLGRGRIVSGANVLTF,TGTGCCAGCAGTTTAGGTAGAGGGCGGATTGTCTCTGGGGCCAACGTCCTGACTTTC
TRBV25-1,TRBD1,.,13,TRBJ1-4,CASSATGKGKLFF,TGTGCCAGCAGTGCGACAGGGAAGGGAAAACTGTTTTTT
TRBV4-1,.,.,15,TRBJ1-1,CASSQDQGRSTEAFF,TGCGCCAGCAGCCAAGATCAGGGTAGGAGCACTGAAGCTTTCTTT
TRBV28,TRBD1,.,14,TRBJ1-2,CASSRLAGGYGYTF,TGTGCCAGCAGCAGATTGGCAGGGGGCTATGGCTACACCTTC
TRBV5-4,.,once,13,TRBJ2-3,CASSPMTPDTQYF,TGTGCCAGCAGCCCCATGACCCCGGATACGCAGTATTTT
TRBV5-6,TRBD1,.,16,TRBJ1-2,CASSLGRTGRNYGYTF,TGTGCCAGCAGCTTGGGGCGGACAGGGAGAAACTATGGCTACACCTTC
TRBV5-4,.,.,13,TRBJ2-7,CASSPKNSYEQYF,TGTGCCAGCAGCCCAAAGAACTCCTACGAGCAGTACTTC
TRBV12-5,.,.,17,TRBJ1-4,CASGFPPKTVSDEKLFF,TGTGCTAGTGGTTTCCCTCCCAAGACCGTCTCCGATGAAAAACTGTTTTTT
TRBV30,.,.,12,TRBJ2-7,CACSGGGHEQYF,TGTGCCTGTAGTGGGGGGGGCCACGAGCAGTACTTC
TRBV29-1,TRBD2,.,13,TRBJ2-3,CSVIAGPTDTQYF,TGCAGCGTGATAGCGGGGCCCACAGATACGCAGTATTTT
TRBV7-9,.,few,13,TRBJ2-7,CASSLGTIYEQYF,TGTGCCAGCAGCCTGGGGACAATCTACGAGCAGTACTTC
TRBV2,.,.,12,TRBJ1-3,CASSVKGDTIYF,TGTGCCAGCAGTGTGAAGGGGGACACCATATATTTT
TRBV9,.,.,14,TRBJ2-5,CASSVDAGKETQYF,TGTGCCAGCAGCGTAGACGCAGGGAAAGAGACCCAGTACTTC
TRBV5-1,.,.,15,TRBJ2-7,CASSSTVQSSYEQYF,TGCGCCAGCAGCTCGACAGTACAATCCTCCTACGAGCAGTACTTC
TRBV5-6,TRBD1,.,14,TRBJ1-1,CASSLQGAGTEAFF,TGTGCCAGCAGCCTACAGGGGGCAGGCACTGAAGCTTTCTTT
TRBV29-1,.,few,15,TRBJ2-5,CSVESDLGRAETQYF,TGCAGCGTTGAATCTGATTTGGGGCGAGCGGAGACCCAGTACTTC
TRBV7-6,TRBD1,.,16,TRBJ2-3,CASSLKDRVPPDTQYF,TGTGCCAGCAGCTTAAAAGACAGGGTTCCCCCCGATACGCAGTATTTT
TRBV7-2,.,.,15,TRBJ1-5,CASSLLGVGNQPQHF,TGTGCCAGCAGCTTACTTGGGGTTGGCAATCAGCCCCAGCATTTT
TRBV19,.,.,17,TRBJ1-5,CASSILTGVGGNQPQHF,TGTGCCAGTAGTATTCTTACTGGAGTTGGTGGCAATCAGCCCCAGCATTTT
TRBV9,TRBD2,.,15,TRBJ2-7,CASSVGLREWDEQYF,TGTGCCAGCAGCGTAGGTCTGCGGGAGTGGGACGAGCAGTACTTC
TRBV9,TRBD2,.,17,TRBJ2-5,CASSVGGEGGTQETQYF,TGTGCCAGCAGCGTAGGAGGGGAGGGCGGGACTCAAGAGACCCAGTACTTC
TRBV5-1,.,once,12,TRBJ2-3,CASSLYRGTQYF,TGCGCCAGCAGCTTATACCGGGGGACGCAGTATTTT
TRBV19,.,.,14,TRBJ1-5,CASSTASSNQPQHF,TGTGCCAGTAGTACCGCCTCCAGCAATCAGCCCCAGCATTTT
TRBV9,.,.,16,TRBJ2-2,CASSAGGREPTGELFF,TGTGCCAGCAGCGCCGGGGGCAGGGAACCCACCGGGGAGCTGTTTTTT
TRBV5-1,.,.,14,TRBJ1-5,CASSLGQPNQPQHF,TGCGCCAGCAGCTTGGGGCAGCCGAATCAGCCCCAGCATTTT
TRBV19,.,.,11,TRBJ1-1,CASSRTDEAFF,TGTGCCAGTAGTAGGACAGATGAAGCTTTCTTT